These T cell receptor beta chains were read from a single sample in a study of blood T cell repertoires in COVID-19. Generated by immunoSEQ multiplex PCR, the TCRdb table keeps only in-frame clones and is missing some. The profile shows roughly 460,000 clones, about 90% of them singletons. The sample comprised peripheral blood. These receptors all come from a man between 18 and 29 years old with COVID-19, enrolled during active disease. The CDR3 runs from the conserved cysteine through the conserved F or W. A D gene is named only where the DNA matches it firmly. The size entry is marked missing in some rows and otherwise reads once, few, many or a size class.

CDR3nt: TGTGCCAGCAGCTTAGATAGCTACAATGAGCAGTTCTTC; CDR3aa: CASSLDSYNEQFF; j_gene: TRBJ2-1; v_gene: TRBV13; abundance: NA; d_gene: NA
CDR3nt: TGTGCCAGCAGCTTTGAAGGGGGCACAGATACGCAGTATTTT; CDR3aa: CASSFEGGTDTQYF; j_gene: TRBJ2-3; v_gene: TRBV7-9; abundance: NA; d_gene: NA
CDR3nt: TGTGCCAGCAGCACAGGGCGGGATACGCAGTATTTT; CDR3aa: CASSTGRDTQYF; j_gene: TRBJ2-3; v_gene: TRBV5-6; abundance: NA; d_gene: NA
CDR3nt: TGTGCCACCAGCAGGGACCAGGGTTCCTACGAGCAGTACTTC; CDR3aa: CATSRDQGSYEQYF; j_gene: TRBJ2-7; v_gene: TRBV15; abundance: NA; d_gene: NA
CDR3nt: TGCGCCAGCGCCCCAAGACGGGACTCCTACGAGCAGTACTTC; CDR3aa: CASAPRRDSYEQYF; j_gene: TRBJ2-7; v_gene: TRBV10-1; abundance: NA; d_gene: NA
CDR3nt: TGTGCCAGCAGTGATTCCCCGGACAGGGGGATCCCCTACGAGCAGTACTTC; CDR3aa: CASSDSPDRGIPYEQYF; j_gene: TRBJ2-7; v_gene: TRBV2; abundance: few; d_gene: TRBD1
CDR3nt: TGTGCCAGCTCGCCAACCCTCGACTCCGCCGCTACGCAGTATTTT; CDR3aa: CASSPTLDSAATQYF; j_gene: TRBJ2-3; v_gene: TRBV18; abundance: NA; d_gene: NA
CDR3nt: TGCGCCAGCAGCCAAGATTTCGGTTACGAGCAGTACTTC; CDR3aa: CASSQDFGYEQYF; j_gene: TRBJ2-7; v_gene: TRBV4-1; abundance: NA; d_gene: NA
CDR3nt: TGTGCCAGCAGCTGGGGGGACTCCCAGAGGACCCAGTACTTC; CDR3aa: CASSWGDSQRTQYF; j_gene: TRBJ2-5; v_gene: TRBV7-2; abundance: NA; d_gene: NA
CDR3nt: TGTGCCAGCATGAGGGAGACCCAGTACTTC; CDR3aa: CASMRETQYF; j_gene: TRBJ2-5; v_gene: TRBV2; abundance: NA; d_gene: NA
CDR3nt: TGTGCCAGCAGTTCCGGACTAGAAATGGTCGAGCAGTACTTC; CDR3aa: CASSSGLEMVEQYF; j_gene: TRBJ2-7; v_gene: TRBV28; abundance: NA; d_gene: TRBD2
CDR3nt: TGTGCCTGGAGTCTGACCTTGAACAGGGGCCCTTTCTTT; CDR3aa: CAWSLTLNRGPFF; j_gene: TRBJ1-1; v_gene: TRBV30; abundance: NA; d_gene: TRBD1
CDR3nt: TGCAGCGTTGAAGGGGATCACCCGGTCCGGGGTACGGCCCAGTACTTC; CDR3aa: CSVEGDHPVRGTAQYF; j_gene: TRBJ2-5; v_gene: TRBV29-1; abundance: NA; d_gene: NA
CDR3nt: TGCGCCAGCAGAGCAGCAGGGAAAAAACTCTACGAGCAGTACTTC; CDR3aa: CASRAAGKKLYEQYF; j_gene: TRBJ2-7; v_gene: TRBV5-1; abundance: NA; d_gene: NA